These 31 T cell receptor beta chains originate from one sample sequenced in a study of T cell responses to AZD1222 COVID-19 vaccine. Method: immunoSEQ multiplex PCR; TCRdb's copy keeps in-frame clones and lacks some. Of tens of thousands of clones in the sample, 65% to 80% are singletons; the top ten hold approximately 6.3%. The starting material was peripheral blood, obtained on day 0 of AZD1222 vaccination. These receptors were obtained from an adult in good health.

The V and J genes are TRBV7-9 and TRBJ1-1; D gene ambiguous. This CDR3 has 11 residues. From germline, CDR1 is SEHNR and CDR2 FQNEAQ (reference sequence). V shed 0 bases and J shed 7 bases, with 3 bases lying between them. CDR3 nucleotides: TGTGCCAGCAGCTTAGCGGGTGAAGCTTTCTTT. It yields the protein CASSLAGEAFF.

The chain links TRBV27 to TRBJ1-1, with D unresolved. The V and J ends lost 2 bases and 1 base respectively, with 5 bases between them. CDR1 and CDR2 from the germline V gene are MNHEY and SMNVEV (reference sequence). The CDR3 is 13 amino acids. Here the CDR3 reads CASSLRSNTEAFF. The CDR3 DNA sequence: TGTGCCAGCAGTTTAAGATCGAACACTGAAGCTTTCTTT.

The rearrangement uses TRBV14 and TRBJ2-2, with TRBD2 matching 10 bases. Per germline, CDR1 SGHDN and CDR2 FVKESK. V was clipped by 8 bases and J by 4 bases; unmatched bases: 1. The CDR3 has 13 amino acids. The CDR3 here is CASRTSGTGELFF. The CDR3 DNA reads TGTGCCAGCCGGACTAGCGGCACCGGGGAGCTGTTTTTT.

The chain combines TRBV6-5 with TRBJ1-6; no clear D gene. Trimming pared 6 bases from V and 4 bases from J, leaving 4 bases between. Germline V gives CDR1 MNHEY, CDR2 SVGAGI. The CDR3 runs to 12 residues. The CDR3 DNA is TGTGCCAGCAGACAGTATAATTCACCCCTCCACTTT. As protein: CASRQYNSPLHF.

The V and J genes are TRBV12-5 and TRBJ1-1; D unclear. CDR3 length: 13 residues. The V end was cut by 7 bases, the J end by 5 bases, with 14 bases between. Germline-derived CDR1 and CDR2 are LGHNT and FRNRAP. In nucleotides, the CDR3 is TGTGCTAGTGCCCCCCACCTCGGGACTGAAGCTTTCTTT. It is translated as CASAPHLGTEAFF.

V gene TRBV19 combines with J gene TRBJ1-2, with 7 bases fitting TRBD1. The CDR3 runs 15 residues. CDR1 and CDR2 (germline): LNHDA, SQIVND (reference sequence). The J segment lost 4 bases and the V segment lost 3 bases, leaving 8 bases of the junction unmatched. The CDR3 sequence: CASSIASGDSYGYTF. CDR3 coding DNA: TGTGCCAGTAGTATCGCCAGTGGGGACAGCTATGGCTACACCTTC.

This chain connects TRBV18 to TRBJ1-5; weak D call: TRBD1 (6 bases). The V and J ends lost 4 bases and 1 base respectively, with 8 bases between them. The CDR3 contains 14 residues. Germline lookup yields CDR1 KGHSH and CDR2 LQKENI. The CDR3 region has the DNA TGTGCCAGCTCACAGGGGGGAAGCAATCAGCCCCAGCATTTT. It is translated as CASSQGGSNQPQHF. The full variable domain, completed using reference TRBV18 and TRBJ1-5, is NAGVMQNPRHLVRRRGQEARLRCSPMKGHSHVYWYRQLPEEGLKFMVYLQKENIIDESGMPKERFSAEFPKEGPSILRIQQVVRGDSAAYFCASSQGGSNQPQHFGDGTRLSIL.

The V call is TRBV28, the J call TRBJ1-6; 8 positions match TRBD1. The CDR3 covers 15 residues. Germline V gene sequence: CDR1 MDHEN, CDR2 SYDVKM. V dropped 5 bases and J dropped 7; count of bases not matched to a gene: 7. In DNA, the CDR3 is TGTGCCAGCAGTCTTGGACGGACAGGGAATTCACCCCTCCACTTT. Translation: CASSLGRTGNSPLHF.

The DNA for the CDR3 is TGTGCCAGCAGTGAAACGGGCACAGGAACAACTTTCTTT. Its translation: CASSETGTGTTFF. This chain links TRBV6-1 with TRBJ1-1, with a weak D call TRBD1 (5 bases). Germline lookup yields CDR1 MNHNS and CDR2 SASEGT. This CDR3 region has 13 residues. V lost 2 bases and J lost 12, with 16 bases in between.

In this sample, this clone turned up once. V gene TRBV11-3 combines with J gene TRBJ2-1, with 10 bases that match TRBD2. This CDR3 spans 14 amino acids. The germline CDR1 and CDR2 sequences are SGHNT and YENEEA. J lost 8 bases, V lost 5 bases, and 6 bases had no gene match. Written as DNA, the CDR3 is TGTGCCAGCAGCACTAGCGGGGCCGTGGATGAGCAGTTCTTC. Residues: CASSTSGAVDEQFF. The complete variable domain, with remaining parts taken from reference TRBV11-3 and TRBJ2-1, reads EAGVVQSPRYKIIEKKQPVAFWCNPISGHNTLYWYLQNLGQGPELLIRYENEEAVDDSQLPKDRFSAERLKGVDSTLKIQPAELGDSAVYLCASSTSGAVDEQFFGPGTRLTVL.

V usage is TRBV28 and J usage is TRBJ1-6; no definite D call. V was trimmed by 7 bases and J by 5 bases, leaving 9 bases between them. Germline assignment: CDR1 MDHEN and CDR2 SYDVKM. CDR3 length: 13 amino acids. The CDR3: CASTPHHNSPLHF. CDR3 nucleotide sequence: TGTGCCAGCACCCCACACCATAATTCACCCCTCCACTTT.

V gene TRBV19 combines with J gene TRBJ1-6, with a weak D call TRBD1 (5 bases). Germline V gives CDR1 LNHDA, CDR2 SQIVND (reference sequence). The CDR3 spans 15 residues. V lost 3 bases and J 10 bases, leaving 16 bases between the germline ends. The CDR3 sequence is CASSIGAGVESPLHF. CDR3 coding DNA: TGTGCCAGTAGTATCGGGGCCGGGGTTGAATCACCCCTCCACTTT.

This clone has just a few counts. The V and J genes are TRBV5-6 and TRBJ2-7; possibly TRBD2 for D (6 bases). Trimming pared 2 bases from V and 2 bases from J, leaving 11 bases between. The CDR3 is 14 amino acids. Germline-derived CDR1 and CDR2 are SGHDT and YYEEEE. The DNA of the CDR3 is TGTGCCAGCAGCTTAAAGCGCGGGACCTACGAGCAGTACGTC. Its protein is CASSLKRGTYEQYV.

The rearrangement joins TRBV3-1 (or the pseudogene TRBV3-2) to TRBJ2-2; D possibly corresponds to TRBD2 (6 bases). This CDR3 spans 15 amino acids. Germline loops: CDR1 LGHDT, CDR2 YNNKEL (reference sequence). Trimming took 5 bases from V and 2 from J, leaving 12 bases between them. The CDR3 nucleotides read TGTGCCAGCAGCACGCGGACTACCAACACCGGGGAGCTGTTTTTT. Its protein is CASSTRTTNTGELFF.

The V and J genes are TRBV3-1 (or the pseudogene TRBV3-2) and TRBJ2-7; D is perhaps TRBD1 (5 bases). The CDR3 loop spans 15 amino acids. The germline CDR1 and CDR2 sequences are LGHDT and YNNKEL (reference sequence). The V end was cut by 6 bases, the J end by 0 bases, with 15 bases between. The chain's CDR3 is CASSPDSLRSYEQYF. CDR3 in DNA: TGTGCCAGCAGTCCCGACAGCTTGCGCTCCTACGAGCAGTACTTC.

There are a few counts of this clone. CDR3 nucleotides: TGCGCCAGCAGTCCGACAGGGAGGCAGCCCCAGCATTTT. This gives the protein CASSPTGRQPQHF. The chain carries TRBV23-1 and TRBJ1-5, with TRBD1 matching over 7 bases. TRBV23-1 carries the ORF label, with uncertain function. V dropped 4 bases and J dropped 7; count of bases not matched to a gene: 4. This CDR3 is built from 13 residues.

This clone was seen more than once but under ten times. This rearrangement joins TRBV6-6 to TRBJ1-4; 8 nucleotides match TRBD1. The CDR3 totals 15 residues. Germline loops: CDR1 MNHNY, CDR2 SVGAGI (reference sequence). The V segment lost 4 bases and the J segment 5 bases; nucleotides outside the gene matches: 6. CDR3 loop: CASSSRNRGNEKLFF. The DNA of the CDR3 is TGTGCCAGCAGTTCCCGTAACAGGGGGAATGAAAAACTGTTTTTT.

The CDR3: CASSPGQAKVYGYTF. The CDR3 DNA reads as TGTGCCAGTAGTCCGGGACAGGCAAAAGTCTATGGCTACACCTTC. The genes are TRBV19 and TRBJ1-2; 8 nucleotides agree with TRBD1. The ends lost 5 bases at V and 4 bases at J; junction bases unmatched: 9. The CDR3 has 15 amino acids. Germline V gene lookup returns CDR1 LNHDA and CDR2 SQIVND (reference sequence).

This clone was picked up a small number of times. CDR3 nucleotide sequence: TGTGCCAGCAGCTTAGGAGTGAACAGGGGATCGGACAATGAGCAGTTCTTC. Protein product: CASSLGVNRGSDNEQFF. This chain connects TRBV7-8 to TRBJ2-1; 7 bases line up with TRBD1. The ends lost 1 base at V and 5 bases at J; junction bases unmatched: 11. Germline CDR1 is SGHVS and CDR2 is FQNEAQ. This CDR3 region has 17 residues.

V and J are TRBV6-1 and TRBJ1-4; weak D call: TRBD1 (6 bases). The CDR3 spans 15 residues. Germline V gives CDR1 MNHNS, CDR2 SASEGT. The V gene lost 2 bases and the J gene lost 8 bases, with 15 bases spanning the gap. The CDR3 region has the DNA TGTGCCAGCAGTGAACAGGGGCTGTGGAAGGAAAAACTGTTTTTT. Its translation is CASSEQGLWKEKLFF.

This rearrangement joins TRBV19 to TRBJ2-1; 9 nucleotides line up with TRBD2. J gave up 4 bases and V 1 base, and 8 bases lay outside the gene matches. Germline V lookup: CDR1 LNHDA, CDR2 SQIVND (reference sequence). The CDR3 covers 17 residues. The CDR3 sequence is CASSIGNSGGRYNEQFF. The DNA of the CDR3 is TGTGCCAGTAGTATAGGAAATAGCGGGGGAAGGTACAATGAGCAGTTCTTC.

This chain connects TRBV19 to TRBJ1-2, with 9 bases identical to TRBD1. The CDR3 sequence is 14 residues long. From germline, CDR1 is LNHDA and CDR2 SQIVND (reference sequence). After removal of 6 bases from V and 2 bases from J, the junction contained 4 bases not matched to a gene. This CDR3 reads CASRYGTGNYGYTF. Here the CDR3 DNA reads TGTGCCAGTAGGTATGGGACAGGGAACTATGGCTACACCTTC.

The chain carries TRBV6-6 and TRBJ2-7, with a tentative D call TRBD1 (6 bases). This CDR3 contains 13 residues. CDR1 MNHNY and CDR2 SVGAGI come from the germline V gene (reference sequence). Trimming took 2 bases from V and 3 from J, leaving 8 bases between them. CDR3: CASSYAQGYEQYV. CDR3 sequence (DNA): TGTGCCAGCAGTTACGCACAGGGCTACGAGCAGTACGTC.

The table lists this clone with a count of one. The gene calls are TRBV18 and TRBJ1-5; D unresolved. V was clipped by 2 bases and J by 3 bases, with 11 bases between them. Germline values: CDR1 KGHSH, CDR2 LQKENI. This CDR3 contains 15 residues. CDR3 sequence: CASSPATEYNQPQHF. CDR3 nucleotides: TGTGCCAGCTCACCAGCTACGGAATACAATCAGCCCCAGCATTTT.

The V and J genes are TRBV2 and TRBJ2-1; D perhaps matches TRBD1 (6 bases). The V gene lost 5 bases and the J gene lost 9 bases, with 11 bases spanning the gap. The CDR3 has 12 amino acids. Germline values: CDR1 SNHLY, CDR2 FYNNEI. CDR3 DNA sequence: TGTGCCAGCAGTTACGGACAGCTTGAGCAGTTCTTC. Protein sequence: CASSYGQLEQFF.

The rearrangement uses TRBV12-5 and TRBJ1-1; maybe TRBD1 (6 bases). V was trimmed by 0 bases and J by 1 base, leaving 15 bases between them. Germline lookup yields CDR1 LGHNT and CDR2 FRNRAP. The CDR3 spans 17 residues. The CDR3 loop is CASGLVTQGTQNTEAFF. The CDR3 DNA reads TGTGCTAGTGGTTTGGTAACCCAGGGGACGCAGAACACTGAAGCTTTCTTT.

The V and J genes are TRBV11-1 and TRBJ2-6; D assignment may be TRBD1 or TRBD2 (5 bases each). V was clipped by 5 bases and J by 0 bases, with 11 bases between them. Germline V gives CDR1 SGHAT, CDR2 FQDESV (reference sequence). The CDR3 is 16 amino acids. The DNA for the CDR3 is TGTGCCAGCAGCCCGAGGGGCATCTCTGGGGCCAACGTCCTGACTTTC. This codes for CASSPRGISGANVLTF.

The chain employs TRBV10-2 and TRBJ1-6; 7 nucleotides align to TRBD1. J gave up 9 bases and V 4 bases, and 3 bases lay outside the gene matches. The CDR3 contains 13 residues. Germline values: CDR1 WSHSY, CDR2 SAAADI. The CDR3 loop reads CASSGQGGSPLHF. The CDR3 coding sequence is TGCGCCAGCAGTGGACAGGGAGGTTCACCCCTCCACTTT.

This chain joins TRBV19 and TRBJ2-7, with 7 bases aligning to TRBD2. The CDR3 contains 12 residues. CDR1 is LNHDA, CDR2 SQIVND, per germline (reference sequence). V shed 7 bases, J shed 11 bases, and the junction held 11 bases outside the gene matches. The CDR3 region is CASNEGGQKKYF. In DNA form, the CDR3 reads TGTGCCAGTAATGAGGGAGGGCAAAAGAAGTACTTC. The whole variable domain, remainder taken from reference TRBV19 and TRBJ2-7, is DGGITQSPKYLFRKEGQNVTLSCEQNLNHDAMYWYRQDPGQGLRLIYYSQIVNDFQKGDIAEGYSVSREKKESFPLTVTSAQKNPTAFYLCASNEGGQKKYFGPGTRLTVT.

CDR3 amino acids: CASSLTGVGYEQYV. CDR3 coding DNA: TGTGCCAGCAGTTTAACAGGGGTAGGCTACGAGCAGTACGTC. The V and J genes are TRBV28 and TRBJ2-7; TRBD1 matches 7 bases. Per the germline V gene, CDR1 is MDHEN and CDR2 is SYDVKM. The CDR3 has 14 residues. Losses at the gene ends were 2 bases for V and 3 bases for J; bases not matched to a gene: 4.

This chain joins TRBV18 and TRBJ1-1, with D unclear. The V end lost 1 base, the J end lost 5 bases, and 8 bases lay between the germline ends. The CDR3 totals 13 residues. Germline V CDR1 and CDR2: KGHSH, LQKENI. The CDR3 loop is CASSPQGRTEAFF. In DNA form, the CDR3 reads TGTGCCAGCTCACCACAGGGAAGGACTGAAGCTTTCTTT.